This T cell receptor (beta chain) stems from a study of CD8 T cells in ankylosing spondylitis. 5'-RACE, quantitative and with molecular barcodes, yielded the TCR beta libraries. TCRdb processed the 5' RACE reads anew with MiXCR; each CDR3 protein has one entry. The data contain about 240,000 distinct CDR3 sequences, around 9.1% of them singletons. This CDR3 comprises 13 residues. CDR1 DFQATT and CDR2 SNEGSKA come from the germline V gene (reference sequence). With V trimmed by 8 bases and J by 8 bases, 7 bases remained unmatched. Study-level results: Previously reported in reactive arthritis synovial fluid and blood were some of the motif variants. A CD8+ phenotype characterized the disease-linked clones, which were relatively rare in peripheral blood.

This clonotype occurred many times. Its antigen remains unidentified. Sequencing was carried out using blood, either unsorted or a sorted T cell fraction (not recorded which). This rearrangement joins TRBV20-1 to TRBJ2-1, with 12 nucleotides matching TRBD2. This sequence originates from a male donor with ankylosing spondylitis or in good health (not recorded which). CDR3 region: CSSWTSGTHEQFF. For the CDR3, the DNA is TGCAGTTCTTGGACTAGCGGGACCCATGAGCAGTTCTTC.